Shown below are 5 T cell receptor beta chains from a single sample sequenced in a study of T cells in Graves' hyperthyroidism and ophthalmopathy. RNA transcripts gave rise to amplified TCR beta CDR3 regions. Researchers ran a first-round RT-PCR on the TCR CDR3 using the HTBI primer set. TCRdb re-called the multiplex PCR reads through MiXCR, storing one row per CDR3 protein. The sample yields around 490,000 distinct CDR3 sequences, 15% to 20% seen once. The sample comprised blood. Source of these receptors: a man aged 40-55 years with Graves' ophthalmopathy.

The rearrangement links TRBV4-3 to TRBJ2-1; D is unresolved. The germline gives CDR1 LGHNA, CDR2 YSLEER. The CDR3 totals 15 residues. V lost 0 bases, J lost 6 bases, and 12 bases lay in between. The CDR3 reads CASSQDSSLSNEQFF. The CDR3 nucleotides are TGCGCCAGCAGCCAAGATAGTTCACTAAGCAATGAGCAGTTCTTC.

This clonotype was detected many times. The V gene is TRBV7-2, the J gene TRBJ2-1; possible D gene TRBD2, 5 bases. The length of the CDR3 is 12 residues. The V and J ends lost 4 bases and 9 bases respectively, with 10 bases between them. CDR1 and CDR2 from the germline V gene are SGHTA and FQGNSA. CDR3 amino acids: CASSSGLSEQFF. The DNA for the CDR3 is TGTGCCAGCAGCTCCGGACTTAGTGAGCAGTTCTTC.

This clonotype showed up just a few times. This chain uses TRBV5-6 with TRBJ1-4; D is undetermined. The V gene lost 3 bases and the J gene lost 7 bases, with 19 bases spanning the gap. This CDR3 has 16 residues. In germline, CDR1 is SGHDT, CDR2 YYEEEE. The CDR3 DNA is TGTGCCAGCAGCTCACGGACGGGCCTTTACGGTGAAAAACTGTTTTTT. Its protein product is CASSSRTGLYGEKLFF.

The chain joins TRBV9 to TRBJ2-1, with 9 positions matching TRBD2. Trimming cost V 0 bases and J 7 bases; bases outside gene matches: 5. This CDR3 is built from 15 residues. Germline V gives CDR1 SGDLS, CDR2 YYNGEE. The CDR3: CASSVEGGRDNEQFF. The CDR3 DNA sequence: TGTGCCAGCAGCGTAGAAGGCGGGAGGGATAATGAGCAGTTCTTC.

In its sample, this clonotype was seen many times. This sequence joins TRBV7-8 and TRBJ2-1; the D gene is possibly TRBD1 (6 bases). Between the trimmed V and J ends, which lost 7 bases and 3 bases, there was a span of 16 bases. The CDR3 length is 15 residues. CDR1 SGHVS and CDR2 FQNEAQ come from the germline V gene. The CDR3 DNA reads as TGTGCCAGCACCCCAACAACAGGGTTCTACAATGAGCAGTTCTTC. Translated: CASTPTTGFYNEQFF.